Sequencing of this T cell receptor beta chain was carried out in a study of monozygotic twins with cystic fibrosis. The germline V gene has CDR1 LNHDA and CDR2 SQIVND (reference sequence). The CDR3 totals 15 residues. The V segment lost 5 bases and the J segment 5 bases; nucleotides outside the gene matches: 12. The table came from immunoSEQ multiplex PCR; TCRdb's copy has only in-frame clones and leaves some out. The table lists about 23,000 clones, about 97% of them singletons. Remarks on this clone: Its antigen is not identified.

Study conclusions and caveats: In 13 of 16 pairs, V gene usage was closest to the co-twin's. Shared CDR3 numbers were not associated with age, concordance or severity. Nucleotide-identical clonotype sharing was significantly higher within monozygotic CF twin pairs than between unrelated CF individuals. Low clonality (median about 0.0095) suggested a mostly naive repertoire.

What was sequenced was blood. This TCR came from a girl aged 5-17 years with cystic fibrosis. The chain links TRBV19 to TRBJ2-7, with TRBD2 matching over 7 bases. The CDR3 reads CASSPAGFTVNEQYF. In nucleotides, the CDR3 is TGTGCCAGTAGTCCAGCGGGATTTACGGTTAACGAGCAGTACTTC.